The 14 T cell receptor beta chains listed next were all sequenced from one sample in a study of blood T cell repertoires in COVID-19 (dated by TCRdb to 2019 to 2021). Libraries came from the immunoSEQ multiplex PCR assay. TCRdb's version of the immuneACCESS table is confined to in-frame rearrangements and falls short of the full clone set. An unresolved V gene accounts for under half of the shortfall where checked; the remainder is of unknown origin. Within this sample are over 120,000 clones, with 80% to 90% of them counted one time only. The top ten constitute roughly 10% of the sample. The sequenced sample was peripheral blood. Every receptor here comes from a man between 60 and 75 years old with active or convalescent COVID-19.

The chain couples TRBV18 to TRBJ1-1; 8 nucleotides line up with TRBD1. This CDR3 has 15 amino acids. CDR1 is KGHSH, CDR2 LQKENI, per germline. With V trimmed by 5 bases and J by 5 bases, 10 bases remained unmatched. The CDR3 bases are TGTGCCAGCTCAGGACAGGGAGATCTGGTTACTGAAGCTTTCTTT. This sequence encodes CASSGQGDLVTEAFF.

The chain recombines TRBV7-2 with TRBJ2-7; tentatively, D is TRBD1 (6 bases). The length of the CDR3 is 14 residues. The ends were cut back, 5 bases at V and 2 bases at J, with 13 bases in the middle. Per the germline V gene, CDR1 is SGHTA and CDR2 is FQGNSA. In DNA, the CDR3 is TGTGCCAGCAGCGAGGACAGTCGAACCTACGAGCAGTACTTC. Residues: CASSEDSRTYEQYF.

This chain uses TRBV30 with TRBJ1-6; D possibly corresponds to TRBD1 (6 bases). Germline-derived CDR1 and CDR2 are GTSNPN and SVGIG (reference sequence). Between the trimmed V and J ends, which lost 0 bases and 6 bases, there was a span of 6 bases. This CDR3 has 13 residues. DNA of the CDR3: TGTGCCTGGAGTGTACAGGGTAATTCACCCCTCCACTTT. Encoded protein: CAWSVQGNSPLHF.

This sequence joins TRBV20-1 and TRBJ1-4; D is unclear. Trimming took 3 bases from V and 0 from J, leaving 14 bases between them. CDR3 length: 16 residues. CDR1 is DFQATT and CDR2 is SNEGSKA in the germline V gene (reference sequence). The CDR3 nucleotides read TGCAGTGCTAGTTCCCCCCTGGCAGCAACTAATGAAAAACTGTTTTTT. It codes for CSASSPLAATNEKLFF.

The V gene is TRBV15, the J gene TRBJ2-1; 7 bases agree with TRBD2. V shed 1 base and J 4 bases; nucleotides not matched to a gene: 4. CDR3 size: 15 residues. Germline CDR1 and CDR2: LNHNV and YYDKDF (reference sequence). The CDR3 coding sequence is TGTGCCACCAGCAGAGGGGGGGGGTCATACAATGAGCAGTTCTTC. Its protein product is CATSRGGGSYNEQFF.

The rearrangement joins TRBV28 to TRBJ2-3; TRBD2 matches at 7 bases. The CDR3 loop spans 17 amino acids. V shed 2 bases and J 0 bases; nucleotides not matched to a gene: 8. Germline assignment: CDR1 MDHEN and CDR2 SYDVKM. For the CDR3, the DNA is TGTGCCAGCAGTTTAAACCTAGCGGCAACTAGCACAGATACGCAGTATTTT. This gives the protein CASSLNLAATSTDTQYF.

The rearrangement joins TRBV6-5 to TRBJ2-5; no clear D gene. CDR1 and CDR2 (germline): MNHEY, SVGAGI. The V end was cut by 6 bases, the J end by 2 bases, with 16 bases between. This CDR3 contains 15 residues. As DNA, the CDR3 is TGTGCCAGCAGGAAGACTGAGATTCTACAAGAGACCCAGTACTTC. The encoded protein is CASRKTEILQETQYF.

Only one count was recorded for this clone. This chain links TRBV7-8 with TRBJ1-4, with 7 bases aligning to TRBD1. The CDR3 length is 13 residues. The junction had 8 bases not matched to a gene; V was cut back by 5 bases and J by 11 bases. CDR1 is SGHVS and CDR2 is FQNEAQ in the germline V gene. This CDR3 is CASSIGTAQKLFF. Written as DNA, the CDR3 is TGTGCCAGCAGCATAGGGACAGCACAGAAACTGTTTTTT.

The chain recombines TRBV9 with TRBJ2-3, with 11 bases lining up with TRBD2. The V gene end was trimmed by 3 bases and the J gene end by 2 bases; junction bases not matched to a gene: 5. This CDR3 contains 16 residues. From germline, CDR1 is SGDLS and CDR2 YYNGEE. CDR3 nucleotides: TGTGCCAGCAGCGAGGGACTAGCGGACCCCACAGATACGCAGTATTTT. Translating it yields CASSEGLADPTDTQYF.

Only a few counts were recorded for this clone. The gene calls are TRBV7-9 and TRBJ1-2, with TRBD1 matching 10 bases. Germline V gene sequence: CDR1 SEHNR, CDR2 FQNEAQ (reference sequence). Unmatched junction bases numbered 11, after V lost 6 bases and J lost 4 bases. The CDR3 length is 16 residues. CDR3 amino acids: CASRESRDRGPYGYTF. As DNA, the CDR3 is TGTGCCAGCAGGGAATCCCGGGACAGGGGACCCTATGGCTACACCTTC.

This chain links TRBV6-2 or TRBV6-3 with TRBJ2-1, with 8 positions matching TRBD2. The CDR3 contains 16 residues. J was trimmed by 3 bases and V by 4 bases; bases with no gene match: 8. Germline V CDR1 and CDR2: MNHEY, SVGEGT. In DNA form, the CDR3 reads TGTGCCAGCAGTTTACTAGCGGAGGGTGACTACAATGAGCAGTTCTTC. Translating gives CASSLLAEGDYNEQFF.

Written as DNA, the CDR3 is TGTGCCAGCGCTCGGGACAGGGATCAAATGAACACTGAAGCTTTCTTT. Amino acids: CASARDRDQMNTEAFF. The chain links TRBV18 to TRBJ1-1; the match to TRBD1 covers 9 bases. The CDR3 extends over 16 amino acids. With V trimmed by 8 bases and J by 0 bases, 10 bases remained unmatched. CDR1 is KGHSH, CDR2 LQKENI, per germline.

The chain combines TRBV27 with TRBJ1-5, with TRBD1 matching over 9 bases. Per the germline V gene, CDR1 is MNHEY and CDR2 is SMNVEV (reference sequence). This CDR3 is built from 13 residues. The J segment lost 4 bases and the V segment lost 8 bases, leaving 3 bases of the junction unmatched. CDR3 in amino acids: CASAQGANQPQHF. As DNA, the CDR3 is TGTGCCAGCGCACAGGGGGCAAATCAGCCCCAGCATTTT.

The J gene is TRBJ1-4, the V gene TRBV11-3, with D tentatively TRBD1 (5 bases). The CDR3 has 18 amino acids. Germline CDR1 reads SGHNT; CDR2 reads YENEEA. The V gene lost 0 bases and the J gene lost 5 bases, with 19 bases spanning the gap. The CDR3 DNA follows: TGTGCCAGCAGCTTAGACCCTGGAAGTAGGGGAGGGAATGAAAAACTGTTTTTT. Translation: CASSLDPGSRGGNEKLFF.